This T cell receptor (beta chain) appears in the sequencing data of a study of cytomegalovirus exposure and HLA in healthy donors. Germline V gene data show CDR1 as LGHNA and CDR2 as YSLEER. The CDR3 covers 17 residues. V was clipped by 1 base and J by 7 bases; unmatched bases: 9. A word on this clone: What it binds is unknown.

PCR amplification relied on 60 Vbeta primers (plus 13 Jbeta primers). As originally analysed: A later analysis tallied 80 million to 100 million unique TCR beta chains, around 9.9 million of them shared. This table comes from immunoSEQ multiplex PCR, and its TCRdb copy is limited to in-frame clones, with some not included. V and J calls and clone size are copied from that table; D and trimming were computed from the DNA. This repertoire shows some 110,000 clones, 70% to 80% found once; its top ten account for roughly 3%. Study-level results: In a later analysis, the majority of CMV-associated beta chains seemingly showed HLA restriction.

The sample taken for sequencing was PBMCs. The sequence came from a female donor in good health and CMV-seronegative. The J gene is TRBJ2-1, the V gene TRBV4-3; TRBD2 agrees at 11 bases. CDR3 DNA sequence: TGCGCCAGCAGCCAAGGACTAACTAGCGGGGGAGGGAATGAGCAGTTCTTC. Amino acid sequence: CASSQGLTSGGGNEQFF.